The 29 T cell receptor beta chains below were found in one sample sequenced in a study of blood T cell repertoires in COVID-19. Measured with immunoSEQ multiplex PCR; TCRdb has only the in-frame clones, and not every one. Among approximately 360,000 clones, 70% to 90% were seen once, and the ten largest hold roughly 1.2%. What was sequenced was peripheral blood. Source of these receptors: a man aged 40-55 years with acute or convalescent COVID-19.

The rearrangement uses TRBV30 and TRBJ1-1; D is perhaps TRBD1 (5 bases). This CDR3 comprises 13 residues. Germline-derived CDR1 and CDR2 are GTSNPN and SVGIG (reference sequence). The CDR3 nucleotides are TGTGCTCTGACGGGGGGGAGTTACACTGAAGCTTTCTTT. Translating gives CALTGGSYTEAFF. Full variable domain (rest looked up from reference TRBV30 and TRBJ1-1): SQTIHQWPATLVQPVGSPLSLECTVEGTSNPNLYWYRQAAGRGLQLLFYSVGIGQISSEVPQNLSASRPQDRQFILSSKKLLLSDSGFYLCALTGGSYTEAFFGQGTRLTVV.

The chain couples TRBV10-2 to TRBJ2-7; TRBD1 might be the D (6 bases). V lost 0 bases, J lost 5 bases, and 11 bases lay in between. Germline V gene sequence: CDR1 WSHSY, CDR2 SAAADI. This CDR3 comprises 14 residues. CDR3 sequence reads: CASSESRTANEQYF. The CDR3 DNA reads as TGCGCCAGCAGTGAGTCTAGGACAGCAAACGAGCAGTACTTC.

This sequence joins TRBV4-1 and TRBJ2-5; 7 nucleotides line up with TRBD2. This CDR3 has 15 residues. V trimming: 0 bases; J trimming: 5 bases; junction bases outside the gene matches: 6. CDR1 MGHRA and CDR2 YSYEKL come from the germline V gene. This CDR3 is CASSQERGNWETQYF. The CDR3 region has the DNA TGCGCCAGCAGCCAAGAGCGGGGGAATTGGGAGACCCAGTACTTC.

This clone was detected once. This chain links TRBV6-7 with TRBJ1-2, with D tentatively TRBD1 (6 bases). TRBV6-7 is an ORF for which the function is uncertain. This CDR3 is built from 16 residues. Trimming removed 7 bases at V and 5 bases at J, with 23 bases between. The CDR3, as DNA: TGTGCCAGCAATACTCACCCCGGACAGCTTTATTATGGCTACACCTTC. Residues: CASNTHPGQLYYGYTF.

This chain joins TRBV14 and TRBJ1-3; TRBD1 is a possible D gene (6 bases). The CDR3 is 15 amino acids. The V end was cut by 0 bases, the J end by 2 bases, with 8 bases between. Germline loops: CDR1 SGHDN, CDR2 FVKESK. Here the CDR3 reads CASSQDWGPGNTIYF. Here the CDR3 DNA reads TGTGCCAGCAGCCAAGACTGGGGGCCTGGAAACACCATATATTTT.

The chain joins TRBV19 to TRBJ2-1; TRBD2 aligns across 9 bases. Germline loops: CDR1 LNHDA, CDR2 SQIVND (reference sequence). The junction had 10 bases not matched to a gene; V was cut back by 5 bases and J by 8 bases. The CDR3 consists of 15 residues. CDR3 residues: CASSSIAGVSDEQFF. DNA of the CDR3: TGTGCCAGTAGTTCCATAGCGGGGGTAAGCGATGAGCAGTTCTTC.

J is TRBJ1-1 and V is TRBV12-2; the DNA was not used to check the table's D call, TRBD1. TRBV12-2 is a listed pseudogene. CDR3 length: 17 amino acids. CDR3 protein: CASRLATLGRGHAEAFF. The CDR3, as DNA: TGTGCAAGTCGCTTAGCGACTCTGGGCAGGGGGCATGCTGAAGCTTTCTTT.

The V gene is TRBV11-2, the J gene TRBJ1-2; a weak D match, TRBD1 (5 bases). Germline CDR1 is SGHAT and CDR2 is FQNNGV. The CDR3 is made up of 12 amino acids. V dropped 5 bases and J dropped 7 bases, with 11 bases sitting between them. In nucleotides, the CDR3 is TGTGCCAGCAGCCAGCAGGGTTTTGGCTACACCTTC. Amino acids: CASSQQGFGYTF.

The V call is TRBV18, the J call TRBJ2-7; 7 positions agree with TRBD1. Looked up from germline, CDR1 is KGHSH and CDR2 is LQKENI. Losses at the gene ends were 5 bases for V and 2 bases for J; bases not matched to a gene: 6. This CDR3 is built from 14 residues. The CDR3 sequence is CASSTYDRAYEQYF. For the CDR3, the DNA is TGTGCCAGCTCAACCTACGACAGGGCCTACGAGCAGTACTTC. The full variable domain, in which reference TRBV18 and TRBJ2-7 provide the parts outside the CDR3, is NAGVMQNPRHLVRRRGQEARLRCSPMKGHSHVYWYRQLPEEGLKFMVYLQKENIIDESGMPKERFSAEFPKEGPSILRIQQVVRGDSAAYFCASSTYDRAYEQYFGPGTRLTVT.

This clone was counted between two and nine times. J is TRBJ1-4 and V is TRBV10-3; no firm D call. The CDR3 runs 15 residues. Germline CDR1 ENHRY, CDR2 SYGVKD. V gave up 0 bases and J gave up 5 bases, with 10 bases separating them. The DNA of the CDR3 is TGTGCCATCAGTGAGTCTTGGGTCGGGAATGAAAAACTGTTTTTT. Amino acids: CAISESWVGNEKLFF.

This sequence joins TRBV4-1 and TRBJ1-3, with D hard to call. The CDR3 is made up of 16 amino acids. Germline V lookup: CDR1 MGHRA, CDR2 YSYEKL. V was cut by 4 bases and J by 4 bases, with 17 bases left in between. The CDR3 is CASSPIWELGGNTIYF. CDR3 DNA sequence: TGCGCCAGCAGCCCCATTTGGGAACTAGGCGGAAACACCATATATTTT.

The genes are TRBV10-3 and TRBJ2-1, with D possibly TRBD2 on 6 matching bases. The CDR3 loop spans 17 amino acids. V was trimmed by 6 bases and J by 2 bases, leaving 20 bases between them. Germline-derived CDR1 and CDR2 are ENHRY and SYGVKD. For the CDR3, the DNA is TGTGCCATCAGCGCGAAGGGGAGGCAGGACCCCTACAATGAGCAGTTCTTC. Protein product: CAISAKGRQDPYNEQFF.

The chain uses TRBV6-4 and TRBJ2-7, with 9 nucleotides matching TRBD2. The CDR3 consists of 16 residues. CDR1 MRHNA and CDR2 SNTAGT come from the germline V gene. J was trimmed by 3 bases and V by 1 base; bases with no gene match: 7. The CDR3 DNA reads as TGTGCCAGCAGTGACTACCGGAGGACTAGCGTCTACGAGCAGTACTTC. This sequence encodes CASSDYRRTSVYEQYF.

This chain joins TRBV2 and TRBJ1-5; 8 bases agree with TRBD1. Germline V gives CDR1 SNHLY, CDR2 FYNNEI. The V segment lost 4 bases and the J segment 4 bases; nucleotides outside the gene matches: 6. The CDR3 extends over 15 amino acids. CDR3: CASSVGQGANQPQHF. In DNA form, the CDR3 reads TGTGCCAGCAGTGTGGGGCAGGGGGCAAATCAGCCCCAGCATTTT. Variable domain in full (rest from reference TRBV2 and TRBJ1-5): EPEVTQTPSHQVTQMGQEVILRCVPISNHLYFYWYRQILGQKVEFLVSFYNNEISEKSEIFDDQFSVERPDGSNFTLKIRSTKLEDSAMYFCASSVGQGANQPQHFGDGTRLSIL.

Here the CDR3 reads CASSLRTGADSTGELFF. The DNA of the CDR3 is TGTGCCAGCAGCTTAAGGACGGGAGCAGATAGCACCGGGGAGCTGTTTTTT. V usage is TRBV7-3 and J usage is TRBJ2-2; D is possibly TRBD2 (6 bases). The CDR3 covers 17 residues. Per germline, CDR1 SGHTA and CDR2 FQGTGA. V shed 1 base and J shed 4 bases, with 16 bases lying between them.

V and J are TRBV10-1 and TRBJ2-3; 8 nucleotides align to TRBD1. Germline lookup yields CDR1 WNHNN and CDR2 SYGVQD (reference sequence). V dropped 3 bases and J dropped 6; count of bases not matched to a gene: 8. The CDR3 is 15 amino acids. CDR3 sequence: CASSEPGQGRDTQYF. The DNA for the CDR3 is TGCGCCAGCAGTGAACCCGGACAGGGTAGGGATACGCAGTATTTT.

Points on this clone: The same CDR3 arises from other DNA sequences in this sample as well. This rearrangement joins TRBV5-1 to TRBJ1-1, with a weak D call TRBD1 (5 bases). Deletions cut 0 bases from V and 0 bases from J, with 6 bases between. CDR1 is SGHRS, CDR2 YFSETQ, per germline. The CDR3 length is 14 residues. The CDR3 DNA reads as TGCGCCAGCAGCTTGGGGACACTGAACACTGAAGCTTTCTTT. This sequence encodes CASSLGTLNTEAFF.

This clone was recorded only once. Other DNA sequences in this specimen translate into the identical CDR3. The chain couples TRBV15 to TRBJ2-7; possibly TRBD1 for D (6 bases). This CDR3 spans 13 amino acids. Trimming pared 0 bases from V and 6 bases from J, leaving 9 bases between. Per the germline V gene, CDR1 is LNHNV and CDR2 is YYDKDF (reference sequence). Here the CDR3 reads CATSRDRGREQYF. CDR3 coding DNA: TGTGCCACCAGCAGAGACAGGGGCCGCGAGCAGTACTTC.

Written as DNA, the CDR3 is TGTGCCAGTAGTCGGGACAGACCCTATGGCTACACCTTC. This codes for CASSRDRPYGYTF. J is TRBJ1-2 and V is TRBV19; 7 bases are shared with TRBD1. V lost 5 bases to trimming and J lost 4 bases; unmatched junction nucleotides: 4. The CDR3 has 13 amino acids. CDR1 and CDR2 from the germline V gene are LNHDA and SQIVND (reference sequence).

V and J are TRBV13 and TRBJ2-7; 11 bases line up with TRBD2. The CDR3 runs to 15 residues. CDR1 and CDR2 from the germline V gene are PRHDT and FYEKMQ (reference sequence). The trim removed 0 bases at V and 4 bases at J, leaving 2 bases unmatched. CDR3 loop: CASSLGLAGGYEQYF. The CDR3 DNA is TGTGCCAGCAGCTTAGGCCTAGCGGGAGGATACGAGCAGTACTTC.

The chain recombines TRBV27 with TRBJ2-7, with 7 bases lining up with TRBD1. The CDR3 runs 15 residues. Germline assignment: CDR1 MNHEY and CDR2 SMNVEV (reference sequence). V dropped 1 base and J dropped 2; count of bases not matched to a gene: 5. CDR3 amino acids: CASSLFNRGTYEQYF. CDR3 DNA sequence: TGTGCCAGCAGTTTATTTAACAGGGGCACCTACGAGCAGTACTTC.

The V and J genes are TRBV7-3 and TRBJ1-1, with no clear D. The germline CDR1 and CDR2 sequences are SGHTA and FQGTGA. This CDR3 is built from 14 residues. V was cut by 6 bases and J by 5 bases, with 16 bases left in between. CDR3 region: CASSVDTRGTEAFF. Here the CDR3 DNA reads TGTGCCAGCAGTGTTGACACCAGAGGGACTGAAGCTTTCTTT.

V gene TRBV5-1 combines with J gene TRBJ1-4, with D possibly matching TRBD1 (5 bases). Trimming removed 0 bases from V and 4 bases from J, with 16 bases in between. CDR3 length equals 17 residues. Germline V gene data show CDR1 as SGHRS and CDR2 as YFSETQ. This CDR3 reads CASSLGFGGTINEKLFF. The CDR3 DNA reads TGCGCCAGCAGCTTGGGGTTCGGGGGAACGATTAATGAAAAACTGTTTTTT.

The chain has TRBV11-2 and TRBJ2-7, with D possibly TRBD2 on 6 matching bases. CDR1 SGHAT and CDR2 FQNNGV come from the germline V gene. V lost 5 bases, J lost 4 bases, and 27 bases lay in between. The CDR3 sequence is 18 residues long. The CDR3 region has the DNA TGTGCCAGCAGCGCGAACCGGGACGGGAGCGTCTCTCGGTACGAGCAGTACTTC. Encoded protein: CASSANRDGSVSRYEQYF.

This chain connects TRBV18 to TRBJ1-2; TRBD1 matches at 8 bases. J was trimmed by 7 bases and V by 4 bases; bases with no gene match: 8. From germline, CDR1 is KGHSH and CDR2 LQKENI. CDR3 length: 14 residues. Here the CDR3 reads CASSLQGQGRGYTF. The CDR3 DNA follows: TGTGCCAGCTCACTTCAAGGACAGGGACGTGGCTACACCTTC.

This clone occurred a few times. This chain connects TRBV6-5 to TRBJ1-1; the D gene is possibly TRBD1 (5 bases). The CDR3 loop spans 16 amino acids. Germline V gene lookup returns CDR1 MNHEY and CDR2 SVGAGI. V was clipped by 0 bases and J by 2 bases, with 13 bases between them. The CDR3 spells CASSYSFGTLNTEAFF. The CDR3 coding sequence is TGTGCCAGCAGTTACTCGTTTGGGACTTTAAACACTGAAGCTTTCTTT.

This clone was counted ten times or more. The chain employs TRBV5-1 and TRBJ2-2, with D perhaps matching TRBD1 (5 bases). V was cut by 0 bases and J by 3 bases, with 9 bases left in between. Germline CDR1 SGHRS, CDR2 YFSETQ. The CDR3 length is 15 residues. The CDR3 bases are TGCGCCAGCAGCTTGGGTCAGGGTGACACCGGGGAGCTGTTTTTT. Translated, it gives CASSLGQGDTGELFF.

The V call is TRBV7-3, the J call TRBJ2-1; 7 bases are a match to TRBD1. CDR1 SGHTA and CDR2 FQGTGA come from the germline V gene. The V gene end was trimmed by 5 bases and the J gene end by 0 bases; junction bases not matched to a gene: 4. This CDR3 is 15 amino acids long. The CDR3 DNA follows: TGTGCCAGCAGCCGGGGACAGAGCTCCTACAATGAGCAGTTCTTC. As protein: CASSRGQSSYNEQFF.

This sequence joins TRBV11-2 and TRBJ1-2; TRBD1 might be the D (6 bases). CDR1 and CDR2 from the germline V gene are SGHAT and FQNNGV. CDR3 length: 14 residues. V gave up 5 bases and J gave up 4 bases, with 14 bases separating them. Here the CDR3 reads CASSVGGPSYGYTF. Here the CDR3 DNA reads TGTGCCAGCAGCGTCGGGGGGCCAAGCTATGGCTACACCTTC.